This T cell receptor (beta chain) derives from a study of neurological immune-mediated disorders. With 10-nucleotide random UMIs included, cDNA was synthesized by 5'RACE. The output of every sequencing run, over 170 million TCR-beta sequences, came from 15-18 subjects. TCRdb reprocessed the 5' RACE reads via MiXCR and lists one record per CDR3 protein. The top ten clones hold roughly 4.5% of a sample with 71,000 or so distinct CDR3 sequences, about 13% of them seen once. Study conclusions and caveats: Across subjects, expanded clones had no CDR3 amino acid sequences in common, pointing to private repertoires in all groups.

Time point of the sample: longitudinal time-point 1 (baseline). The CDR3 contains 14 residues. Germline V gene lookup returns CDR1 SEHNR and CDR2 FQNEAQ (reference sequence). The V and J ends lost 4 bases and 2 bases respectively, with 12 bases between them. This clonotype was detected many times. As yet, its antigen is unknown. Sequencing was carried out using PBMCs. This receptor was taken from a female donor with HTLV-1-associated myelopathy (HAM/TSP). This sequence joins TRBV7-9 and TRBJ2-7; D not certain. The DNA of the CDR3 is TGTGCCAGCAGCTCAGATCCGGGTCCCTACGAGCAGTACTTC. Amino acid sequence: CASSSDPGPYEQYF.